A selection of T cell receptor beta chains follows, all from one sample in a study of blood T cell repertoires in COVID-19. Using immunoSEQ multiplex PCR, the repertoire was profiled, and TCRdb retains in-frame clones only, with some absent. The sample includes 200,000 or so clones, 79% of them seen just once. The sample was peripheral blood. The origin of the receptors is a man in his fifties or sixties with active or convalescent COVID-19. CDR3s include the opening cysteine and the closing phenylalanine or tryptophan. A D gene is named only where the DNA matches it firmly. The size of a clone is reported for some rows only, either as once, few or many, or as a class for expanded clones.

CDR3 protein	CDR3 DNA	clone size	D gene	V gene	J gene
CSASKLAFGTDTQYF	TGCAGTGCTAGTAAACTAGCGTTCGGGACAGATACGCAGTATTTT	few	TRBD2	TRBV20-1	TRBJ2-3
CASSQPGQGRKAFF	TGTGCCAGCAGCCAACCCGGACAGGGGAGGAAAGCTTTCTTT	.	TRBD1	TRBV7-9	TRBJ1-1
CASSPEGGADTGELFF	TGTGCCAGCTCACCAGAAGGCGGAGCGGACACCGGGGAGCTGTTTTTT	.	.	TRBV18	TRBJ2-2
CASSERYRGNTEAFF	TGTGCCAGCAGTGAGAGGTACAGGGGAAACACTGAAGCTTTCTTT	.	TRBD1	TRBV25-1	TRBJ1-1
CASSYLTGTPGRGFNQPQHF	TGTGCCAGCAGTTACTTGACAGGGACCCCGGGCCGGGGATTCAATCAGCCCCAGCATTTT	once	TRBD1	TRBV28	TRBJ1-5
CASSEIRTGSGNTIYF	TGTGCCAGCAGTGAGATAAGGACAGGCTCTGGAAACACCATATATTTT	.	TRBD1	TRBV6-1	TRBJ1-3
CACTQLAATDTQYF	TGTGCCTGTACCCAACTAGCGGCCACAGATACGCAGTATTTT	.	TRBD2	TRBV6-4	TRBJ2-3
CASSSQLAGKSETQYF	TGTGCCAGCAGCTCCCAACTAGCGGGTAAAAGTGAGACCCAGTACTTC	.	TRBD2	TRBV11-2	TRBJ2-5
CASSVTGGIYYEQYF	TGTGCCAGCAGTGTGACGGGGGGAATTTACTACGAGCAGTACTTC	.	TRBD2	TRBV6-2/TRBV6-3	TRBJ2-7
CASSLGGGPYEQYF	TGTGCCAGCAGCTTAGGAGGGGGCCCCTACGAGCAGTACTTC	.	.	TRBV5-5	TRBJ2-7